A single sample gave rise to the 24 T cell receptor beta chains below, sequenced in a study of blood T cell repertoires in COVID-19. The assay was immunoSEQ multiplex PCR, and TCRdb's table has in-frame clones only and misses some. Of over 75,000 clones in the sample, around four fifths are singletons; the top ten hold roughly 11%. Sequencing was carried out using peripheral blood. These receptors were collected from a human donor in a cohort sampled during active COVID-19.

The chain uses TRBV5-4 and TRBJ1-1; D ambiguous. Trimming cost V 4 bases and J 4 bases, with 11 bases left between them. Germline CDR1 and CDR2: SGHNT and YYREEE (reference sequence). The CDR3 is 13 residues long. CDR3 loop: CASSRDTITEAFF. In nucleotides, the CDR3 is TGTGCCAGCAGCCGTGACACCATCACTGAAGCTTTCTTT.

The genes are TRBV7-8 and TRBJ2-7, with 8 bases that match TRBD2. This CDR3 spans 16 amino acids. After removal of 0 bases from V and 0 bases from J, the junction contained 4 bases not matched to a gene. Germline CDR1 is SGHVS and CDR2 is FQNEAQ. The CDR3 region is CASSLARLANSYEQYF. Written as DNA, the CDR3 is TGTGCCAGCAGCTTAGCCCGACTAGCGAACTCCTACGAGCAGTACTTC.

V gene TRBV14 combines with J gene TRBJ2-7; 7 nucleotides agree with TRBD1. From germline, CDR1 is SGHDN and CDR2 FVKESK. The CDR3 consists of 14 residues. With 4 bases clipped from V and 4 bases from J, the junction kept 7 bases outside the gene matches. This chain's CDR3 is CASSPTQGVYEQYF. The DNA for the CDR3 is TGTGCCAGCAGCCCAACTCAGGGGGTATACGAGCAGTACTTC.

Here the CDR3 reads CASSEARSDGEYNEQFF. As DNA, the CDR3 is TGTGCCAGCAGTGAAGCGCGATCGGATGGAGAGTACAATGAGCAGTTCTTC. This chain uses TRBV6-1 with TRBJ2-1; D unresolved. This CDR3 is 17 amino acids long. Trimming took off 0 bases at V and 4 bases at J, with 16 bases between the two ends. Germline V gene sequence: CDR1 MNHNS, CDR2 SASEGT.

The chain joins TRBV4-2 to TRBJ1-5; unclear D gene. The CDR3 sequence is 17 residues long. Germline-derived CDR1 and CDR2 are LGHNA and YNFKEQ. V was cut by 3 bases and J by 3 bases, with 18 bases left in between. CDR3 in DNA: TGTGCCAGCAGCCACCCCCCCGGAGGCCTTAACAATCAGCCCCAGCATTTT. It yields the protein CASSHPPGGLNNQPQHF.

This chain links TRBV18 with TRBJ1-5; D is possibly TRBD1 (5 bases). Per the germline V gene, CDR1 is KGHSH and CDR2 is LQKENI. Trimming pared 3 bases from V and 5 bases from J, leaving 11 bases between. The CDR3 sequence is 14 residues long. CDR3 nucleotide sequence: TGTGCCAGCTCACCGTCTGCAGGGTATCAGCCCCAGCATTTT. Translated: CASSPSAGYQPQHF.

The J gene is TRBJ1-3, the V gene TRBV3-1 (or the pseudogene TRBV3-2), with D unresolved. With 1 base removed from V and 0 bases from J, the gap between germline ends came to 7 bases. Per germline, CDR1 LGHDT and CDR2 YNNKEL (reference sequence). CDR3 length equals 15 residues. DNA of the CDR3: TGTGCCAGCAGCCAAGGAGCGGTCTCTGGAAACACCATATATTTT. Encoded protein: CASSQGAVSGNTIYF.

This rearrangement joins TRBV5-4 to TRBJ1-6; no firm D call. Trimming pared 7 bases from V and 10 bases from J, leaving 18 bases between. The CDR3 extends over 14 amino acids. Germline loops: CDR1 SGHNT, CDR2 YYREEE (reference sequence). In nucleotides, the CDR3 is TGTGCCAGCTCCTCCGGCTCACGAGGGTCACCCCTCCACTTT. Its protein product is CASSSGSRGSPLHF.

CDR3 residues: CASSEGGGVQEQFF. The CDR3 region has the DNA TGTGCCAGCAGCGAGGGCGGGGGGGTTCAGGAGCAGTTCTTC. The chain employs TRBV9 and TRBJ2-1, with TRBD2 identical over 9 bases. Germline assignment: CDR1 SGDLS and CDR2 YYNGEE. The CDR3 spans 14 residues. V lost 3 bases and J lost 10; bases outside the gene matches: 8. The full variable domain, completed using reference TRBV9 and TRBJ2-1, is DSGVTQTPKHLITATGQRVTLRCSPRSGDLSVYWYQQSLDQGLQFLIQYYNGEERAKGNILERFSAQQFPDLHSELNLSSLELGDSALYFCASSEGGGVQEQFFGPGTRLTVL.

This chain uses TRBV19 with TRBJ1-6, with a weak D call TRBD1 (5 bases). The germline CDR1 and CDR2 sequences are LNHDA and SQIVND (reference sequence). CDR3 size: 15 residues. The V end lost 2 bases, the J end lost 5 bases, and 10 bases lay between the germline ends. The CDR3 nucleotides are TGTGCCAGTAGTATACGCAGGGAGGATAATTCACCCCTCCACTTT. The encoded protein is CASSIRREDNSPLHF.

The chain combines TRBV5-1 with TRBJ1-1; D not resolved. With 0 bases removed from V and 6 bases from J, the gap between germline ends came to 9 bases. The CDR3 consists of 13 residues. Per germline, CDR1 SGHRS and CDR2 YFSETQ. CDR3 nucleotide sequence: TGCGCCAGCAGCTTGGGGGCCCGAGCTGAAGCTTTCTTT. This encodes CASSLGARAEAFF.

V gene TRBV6-5 combines with J gene TRBJ2-3, with D uncertain. Germline V lookup: CDR1 MNHEY, CDR2 SVGAGI. There are 12 residues in the CDR3. With 9 bases removed from V and 2 bases from J, the gap between germline ends came to 9 bases. CDR3 region: CASLGNTDTQYF. CDR3 DNA sequence: TGTGCCAGTCTAGGTAACACAGATACGCAGTATTTT.

This clone has only one observation. The CDR3 protein is CASSDGRAGNEQFF. CDR3 nucleotide sequence: TGTGCCAGCAGTGACGGGAGGGCCGGCAATGAGCAGTTCTTC. This chain connects TRBV2 to TRBJ2-1, with TRBD2 identical over 8 bases. The V gene end was trimmed by 3 bases and the J gene end by 6 bases; junction bases not matched to a gene: 4. The CDR3 runs 14 residues. CDR1 SNHLY and CDR2 FYNNEI come from the germline V gene.

DNA for the CDR3: TGTGCCAGTAGGGCTAGCGGGAGTGAGACCCAGTACTTC. It yields the protein CASRASGSETQYF. The chain links TRBV19 to TRBJ2-5; the match to TRBD2 covers 10 bases. The CDR3 runs to 13 residues. V trimming: 6 bases; J trimming: 5 bases; junction bases outside the gene matches: 3. The germline V gene has CDR1 LNHDA and CDR2 SQIVND (reference sequence).

V usage is TRBV9 and J usage is TRBJ1-2; perhaps TRBD1 as D (5 bases). This CDR3 is built from 14 residues. V dropped 3 bases and J dropped 0 bases, with 9 bases sitting between them. The V gene's germline CDR1 is SGDLS and CDR2 YYNGEE. CDR3 in DNA: TGTGCCAGCAGCGGGGGAGGGGCTAACTATGGCTACACCTTC. Its protein is CASSGGGANYGYTF.

In DNA form, the CDR3 reads TGTGCCAGCTCACCGTCCGGAGCAGACACTGAAGCTTTCTTT. Translation: CASSPSGADTEAFF. The V and J genes are TRBV18 and TRBJ1-1; D is unresolved. V lost 3 bases and J lost 3, with 11 bases in between. This CDR3 spans 14 amino acids. Germline V CDR1 and CDR2: KGHSH, LQKENI.

The rearrangement uses TRBV7-9 and TRBJ2-1; tentatively, D is TRBD2 (5 bases). The CDR3 has 16 residues. The V end was cut by 5 bases, the J end by 5 bases, with 19 bases between. Per the germline V gene, CDR1 is SEHNR and CDR2 is FQNEAQ (reference sequence). CDR3 in amino acids: CASSVPDRGKNNEQFF. The CDR3 coding sequence is TGTGCCAGCAGCGTCCCAGACCGGGGAAAGAACAATGAGCAGTTCTTC.

J is TRBJ1-2 and V is TRBV9; tentatively, D is TRBD1 (6 bases). V was cut by 3 bases and J by 8 bases, with 14 bases left in between. Looked up from germline, CDR1 is SGDLS and CDR2 is YYNGEE. The CDR3 runs 13 residues. The CDR3 loop reads CASSAAGRGGYTF. The CDR3 DNA sequence: TGTGCCAGCAGCGCCGCAGGGAGGGGGGGCTACACCTTC.

This rearrangement joins TRBV11-3 to TRBJ2-2; 8 bases map to TRBD1. With 1 base clipped from V and 4 bases from J, the junction kept 11 bases outside the gene matches. This CDR3 has 18 residues. Germline-derived CDR1 and CDR2 are SGHNT and YENEEA. The CDR3 reads CASSLGGGQGARTGELFF. The DNA of the CDR3 is TGTGCCAGCAGCTTAGGAGGCGGCCAGGGGGCGCGCACCGGGGAGCTGTTTTTT.

The rearrangement uses TRBV2 and TRBJ1-2; TRBD1 might be the D (5 bases). V was pared by 7 bases and J by 4 bases, with 16 bases between. CDR1 and CDR2 (germline): SNHLY, FYNNEI. This CDR3 contains 14 residues. The CDR3 DNA is TGTGCCAGCACCATAGCCCAGGGAGGCTATGGCTACACCTTC. Amino acids: CASTIAQGGYGYTF.

This clone showed up just a few times. The chain has TRBV7-2 and TRBJ1-5, with D maybe TRBD1 (5 bases). Trimming removed 4 bases from V and 7 bases from J, with 17 bases in between. The CDR3 loop spans 15 amino acids. Per germline, CDR1 SGHTA and CDR2 FQGNSA. The CDR3 is CASSYSGDGGQPQHF. As DNA, the CDR3 is TGTGCCAGCAGCTATAGCGGGGACGGGGGGCAGCCCCAGCATTTT.

This clone was recorded a few times. The chain links TRBV5-1 to TRBJ2-7; 14 nucleotides agree with TRBD2. The CDR3 is 17 residues long. Germline loops: CDR1 SGHRS, CDR2 YFSETQ. V dropped 3 bases and J dropped 4; count of bases not matched to a gene: 9. CDR3 amino acids: CASSYGTSGSFGYEQYF. DNA for the CDR3: TGCGCCAGCAGCTACGGGACTAGCGGGAGTTTTGGGTACGAGCAGTACTTC.

This clone was found many times. V and J are TRBV7-9 and TRBJ2-1; 7 bases align to TRBD1. The CDR3 contains 16 residues. Germline V gene data show CDR1 as SEHNR and CDR2 as FQNEAQ (reference sequence). Trimming cost V 4 bases and J 4 bases; bases outside gene matches: 10. CDR3 coding DNA: TGTGCCAGCAGCTGGTTAGGGGACAGAAAGTACAATGAGCAGTTCTTC. Translated, it gives CASSWLGDRKYNEQFF.

The rearrangement joins TRBV19 to TRBJ1-2; maybe TRBD1 (5 bases). Germline CDR1 LNHDA, CDR2 SQIVND (reference sequence). This CDR3 is built from 15 residues. Trimming took 5 bases from V and 4 from J, leaving 17 bases between them. The CDR3 is CASSLTPSGGYGYTF. The DNA of the CDR3 is TGTGCCAGTAGTTTGACTCCGAGCGGGGGCTATGGCTACACCTTC.